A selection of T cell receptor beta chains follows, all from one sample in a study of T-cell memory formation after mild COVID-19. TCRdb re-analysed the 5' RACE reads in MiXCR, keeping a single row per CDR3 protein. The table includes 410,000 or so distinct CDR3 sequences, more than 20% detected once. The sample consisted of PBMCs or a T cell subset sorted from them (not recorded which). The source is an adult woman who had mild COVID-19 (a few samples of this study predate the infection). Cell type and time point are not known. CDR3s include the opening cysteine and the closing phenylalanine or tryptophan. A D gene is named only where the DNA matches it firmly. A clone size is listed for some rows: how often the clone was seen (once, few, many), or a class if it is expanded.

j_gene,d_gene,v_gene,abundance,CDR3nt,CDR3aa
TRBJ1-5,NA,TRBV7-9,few,TGTGCCAGCAGCTCAGGGGCGAGGGGGAGCAATCAGCCCCAGCATTTT,CASSSGARGSNQPQHF
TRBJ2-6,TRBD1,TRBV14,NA,TGTGCCAGCAGCCAACCAAAACCGGGACAGGGGGTCTCTGGGGCCAACGTCCTGACTTTC,CASSQPKPGQGVSGANVLTF
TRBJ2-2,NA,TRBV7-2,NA,TGTGCCAGCAGCTTTCGATTGCAGGGGCCCGGGGAGCTGTTTTTT,CASSFRLQGPGELFF
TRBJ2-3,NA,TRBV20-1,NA,TGCAGTGCTACTGAGGTGTCAGCGAGCACAGATACGCAGTATTTT,CSATEVSASTDTQYF
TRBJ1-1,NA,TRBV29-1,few,TGCAGCGTGACACAATCGGGTATTGAAGCTTTCTTT,CSVTQSGIEAFF
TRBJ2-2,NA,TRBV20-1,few,TGCAGTGCTAGTGGTGGTGGATCGGACACCGGGGAGCTGTTTTTT,CSASGGGSDTGELFF
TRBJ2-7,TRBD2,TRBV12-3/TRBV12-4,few,TGTGCCAGCAGCCGAAAATCCCAAGGACTAGCGGGAGGGTATAGGTCCTACGAGCAGTACTTC,CASSRKSQGLAGGYRSYEQYF
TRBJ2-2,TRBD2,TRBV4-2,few,TGTGCCAGCAGCCCCGGGAGGGAGGCCGGGGAGCTGTTTTTT,CASSPGREAGELFF
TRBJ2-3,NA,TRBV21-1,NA,TGTGCCAGCAGCATGTTGATGGCGGGGGTGCGGCAAGATACGCAGTATTTT,CASSMLMAGVRQDTQYF
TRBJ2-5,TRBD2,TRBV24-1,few,TGTGCCACCAGTGATGGACTAGCGGAAGAGACCCAGTACTTC,CATSDGLAEETQYF
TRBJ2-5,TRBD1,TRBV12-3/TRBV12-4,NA,TGTGCCAGCACCGTGGACAGGTGGTACCAAGAGACCCAGTACTTC,CASTVDRWYQETQYF
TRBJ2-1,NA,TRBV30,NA,TGTGCCTGGAGTGTAGTTGTCTTGTCTAGACCCCGCAATGAGCAGTTCTTC,CAWSVVVLSRPRNEQFF
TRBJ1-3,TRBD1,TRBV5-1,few,TGCGCCAGCAGCTTGGACCCCCGACAGGGGAGATCTGGAAACACCATATATTTT,CASSLDPRQGRSGNTIYF
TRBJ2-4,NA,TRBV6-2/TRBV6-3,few,TGTGCCAGCAGTTCTTTCTACGGTGCTCTCGGGAACATTCAGTACTTC,CASSSFYGALGNIQYF
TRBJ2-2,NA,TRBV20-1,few,TGCAGTGCTAGAGATTTGATGGACCGTGGCGGGGAGCTGTTTTTT,CSARDLMDRGGELFF
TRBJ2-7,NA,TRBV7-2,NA,TGTGCCAGCAGCAGAGGAGGGAGCCGGTACGAGCAGTACTTC,CASSRGGSRYEQYF
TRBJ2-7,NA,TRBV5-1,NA,TGCGCCAGCAGCAAGACCTCCTACGAGCAGTACTTC,CASSKTSYEQYF
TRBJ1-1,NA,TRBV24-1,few,TGTGCCACCAGTGTCGGAGGTATTGCTGAAGCTTTCTTT,CATSVGGIAEAFF
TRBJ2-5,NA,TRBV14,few,TGTGCCAGCAGTCAGGCGGGAACGGAGACCCAGTACTTC,CASSQAGTETQYF
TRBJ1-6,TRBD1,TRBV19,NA,TGTGCCAGCTCCCAGGGGGAAAATTCACCCCTCCACTTT,CASSQGENSPLHF
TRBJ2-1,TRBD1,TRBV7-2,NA,TGTGCCAGCAGCCGGGACAGGGAAAGGGTGAATGAGCAGTTCTTC,CASSRDRERVNEQFF
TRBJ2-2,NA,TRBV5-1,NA,TGCGCCAGCAGCCCCGCCGCGACAGGGAACACCGGGGAGCTGTTTTTT,CASSPAATGNTGELFF
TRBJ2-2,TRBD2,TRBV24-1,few,TGTGCCACCAGTATTAGGACTAGCGGGAGGGGACCCCCGAACACCGGGGAGCTGTTTTTT,CATSIRTSGRGPPNTGELFF
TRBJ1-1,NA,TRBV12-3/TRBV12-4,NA,TGTGCCAGCAGTTTAGGGGGGGGTAGGAACACTGAAGCTTTCTTT,CASSLGGGRNTEAFF
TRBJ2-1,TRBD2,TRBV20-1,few,TGCAGTGCTCAAGAACTAGCGGGGGTCCGGGGTGAGCAGTTCTTC,CSAQELAGVRGEQFF
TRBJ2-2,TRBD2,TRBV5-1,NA,TGCGCCAGCAGCTTTTCCCTAGCGGGAGGAATCGGGGAGCTGTTTTTT,CASSFSLAGGIGELFF
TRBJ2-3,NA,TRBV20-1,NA,TGCAGTGCTAGGGAGGCACGATTCACAGATACGCAGTATTTT,CSAREARFTDTQYF
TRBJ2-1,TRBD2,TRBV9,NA,TGTGCCAGCAGCCCCTCTAGCGGGGATGAGCAGTTCTTC,CASSPSSGDEQFF
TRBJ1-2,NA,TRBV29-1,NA,TGCAGCGTTGAAACCCGGGCTCCTAACTATGGCTACACCTTC,CSVETRAPNYGYTF
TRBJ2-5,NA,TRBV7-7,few,TGTGCTAGCAGCTTAGTTGGGATCCGGGAGACCCAGTACTTC,CASSLVGIRETQYF
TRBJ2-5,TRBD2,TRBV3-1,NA,TGTGCCAGCAGCCAAGGACTAGTTCCGGCGGGAGGTCAAGAGACCCAGTACTTC,CASSQGLVPAGGQETQYF
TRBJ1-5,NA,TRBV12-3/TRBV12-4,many,TGTGCCAGCAGCCTAGATGGGGATAGCAATCAGCCCCAGCATTTT,CASSLDGDSNQPQHF
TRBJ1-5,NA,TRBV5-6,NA,TGTGCCAGCAGCTTGGGGGGTATCGGCAATCAGCCCCAGCATTTT,CASSLGGIGNQPQHF
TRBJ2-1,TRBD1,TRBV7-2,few,TGTGCCAGCAGATCTGGGACAGGGTCGTTTGGGAGTGAGCAGTTCTTC,CASRSGTGSFGSEQFF
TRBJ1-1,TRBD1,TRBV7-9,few,TGTGCCAGCAGCTTAGAGCAGGGGGCGAGCACTGAAGCTTTCTTT,CASSLEQGASTEAFF
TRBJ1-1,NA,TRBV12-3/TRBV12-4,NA,TGTGCCAGCAGTTTGGGCGTGGTGTCGACTGAAGCTTTCTTT,CASSLGVVSTEAFF
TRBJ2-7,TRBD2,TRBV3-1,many,TGTGCCAGCAGCCGTCGTGGACTAGCGGGAGGGCCCTCGGGAAACGAGCAGTACTTC,CASSRRGLAGGPSGNEQYF
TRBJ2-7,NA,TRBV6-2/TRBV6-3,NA,TGTGCCAGCAGTTATCCCGACTACGAGCAGTACTTC,CASSYPDYEQYF
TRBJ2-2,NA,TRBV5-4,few,TGTGCCAGCAGCTTGGGGTTATACGACACCGGGGAGCTGTTTTTT,CASSLGLYDTGELFF
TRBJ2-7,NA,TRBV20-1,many,TGCAGTGCTAGTGGGCCGGGCCAACGGGAAGAGCAGTACTTC,CSASGPGQREEQYF
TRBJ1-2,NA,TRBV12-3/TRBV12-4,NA,TGTGCCAGCAGTCTCCGACAGGAGGTAACTGACTATGGCTACACCTTC,CASSLRQEVTDYGYTF
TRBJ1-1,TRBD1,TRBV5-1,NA,TGCGCCAGCAGCTTAACAGGGGGCTTCGCTGAAGCTTTCTTT,CASSLTGGFAEAFF
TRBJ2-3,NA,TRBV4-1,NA,TGCGCCAGCAGACCGGGGGCCTGGACAGATACGCAGTATTTT,CASRPGAWTDTQYF
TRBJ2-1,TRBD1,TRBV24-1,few,TGTGCCACCCAGGGGGCAGCCTACAATGAGCAGTTCTTC,CATQGAAYNEQFF
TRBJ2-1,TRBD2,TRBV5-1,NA,TGCGCCAGCAGCTCGGGAGGCGGGGAGGTATACAATGAGCAGTTCTTC,CASSSGGGEVYNEQFF
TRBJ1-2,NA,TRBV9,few,TGTGCCAGCAGCCTGAACAGAGGAAACTATGGCTACACCTTC,CASSLNRGNYGYTF
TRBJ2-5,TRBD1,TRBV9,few,TGTGCCAGCAGCCCAGGGACAGGGGGCTGGGAGACCCAGTACTTC,CASSPGTGGWETQYF
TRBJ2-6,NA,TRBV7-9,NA,TGTGCCAGCAGCACTGGGACCCGGGGCTCTGGGGCCAACGTCCTGACTTTC,CASSTGTRGSGANVLTF
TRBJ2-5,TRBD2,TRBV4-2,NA,TGTGCCAGCAGCCAAGACCCGGCGGGAGGGCCAGTGGAGACCCAGTACTTC,CASSQDPAGGPVETQYF
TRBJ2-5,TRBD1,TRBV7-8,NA,TGTGCCAGCAGCACCAACACAGGGGGCCGGGAGACCCAGTACTTC,CASSTNTGGRETQYF
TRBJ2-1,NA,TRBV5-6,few,TGTGCCAGCAGCTTGGCCATGGGGTTGTACGACAATGAGCAGTTCTTC,CASSLAMGLYDNEQFF
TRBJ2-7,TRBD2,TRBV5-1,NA,TGCGCCAGCAGCCGAGGCGGACGGGGGGATACCTACGAGCAGTACTTC,CASSRGGRGDTYEQYF